This is a list of T cell receptor beta chains from one sample in a study of CD8+CD57+ T cells in acquired aplastic anemia. MiXCR, applied by TCRdb to the reads, yields one record per CDR3 protein. The sample holds approximately 200,000 distinct CDR3 sequences; less than 65% are singletons and the top ten take about 43%. The sample was sorted CD4+, CD8+, or CD8+CD57+ T cells (not recorded which) from PBMCs. The receptors derive from a human donor with severe aplastic anemia or a healthy control (not recorded which). Each CDR3 is given with its conserved first and last residue. A D gene is named only where the DNA matches it firmly. The size entry is marked missing in some rows and otherwise reads once, few, many or a size class.

j_gene,d_gene,abundance,v_gene,CDR3aa,CDR3nt
TRBJ2-5,TRBD1,.,TRBV19,CASSIGTGKETQYF,TGTGCCAGTAGTATTGGGACAGGGAAAGAGACCCAGTACTTC
TRBJ1-1,TRBD1,few,TRBV7-8,CASSLGRDRLEAFF,TGTGCCAGCAGCTTAGGACGGGACAGGCTTGAAGCTTTCTTT
TRBJ2-3,.,.,TRBV5-1,CASSLEAASFTDTQYF,TGCGCCAGCAGCTTGGAGGCTGCTTCGTTCACAGATACGCAGTATTTT
TRBJ1-1,.,.,TRBV7-9,CASRWVEGTEAFF,TGTGCCAGCAGGTGGGTTGAGGGCACTGAAGCTTTCTTT
TRBJ1-2,.,.,TRBV19,CASSITLTGGYTF,TGTGCCAGTAGTATCACCCTGACCGGCGGCTACACCTTC
TRBJ2-7,.,.,TRBV14,CASSQLRGTYEQYF,TGTGCCAGCAGCCAATTGCGGGGTACCTACGAGCAGTACTTC
TRBJ2-5,TRBD2,once,TRBV29-1,CSAAFGAGGPRETQYF,TGCAGCGCCGCTTTCGGGGCGGGAGGGCCGCGAGAGACCCAGTACTTC
TRBJ1-2,TRBD1,.,TRBV2,CASRGQIYGYTF,TGTGCCAGCAGGGGACAGATCTATGGCTACACCTTC
TRBJ2-7,TRBD1,few,TRBV29-1,CSVDPGQGSYEQYF,TGCAGCGTCGACCCGGGACAGGGGAGTTACGAGCAGTACTTC
TRBJ2-3,.,few,TRBV24-1,CATSDSEEDTQYF,TGTGCCACCAGTGATTCCGAGGAAGATACGCAGTATTTT
TRBJ1-5,.,few,TRBV15,CATSRDRAGVGYQPQHF,TGTGCCACCAGCAGAGATAGGGCAGGGGTAGGGTATCAGCCCCAGCATTTT